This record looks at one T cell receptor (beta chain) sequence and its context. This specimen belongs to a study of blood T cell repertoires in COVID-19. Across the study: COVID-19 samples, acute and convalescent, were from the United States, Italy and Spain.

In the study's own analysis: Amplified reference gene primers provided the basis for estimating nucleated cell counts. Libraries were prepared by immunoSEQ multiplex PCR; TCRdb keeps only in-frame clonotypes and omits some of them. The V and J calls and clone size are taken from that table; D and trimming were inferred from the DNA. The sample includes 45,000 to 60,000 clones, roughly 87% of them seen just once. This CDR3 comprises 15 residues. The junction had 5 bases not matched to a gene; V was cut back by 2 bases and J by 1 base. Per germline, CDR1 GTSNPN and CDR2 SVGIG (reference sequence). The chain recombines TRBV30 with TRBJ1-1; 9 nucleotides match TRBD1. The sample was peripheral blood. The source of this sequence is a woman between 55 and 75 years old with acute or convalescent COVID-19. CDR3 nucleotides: TGTGCCTGGAGTACCGGACAGGGGCGGAACACTGAAGCTTTCTTT. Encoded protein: CAWSTGQGRNTEAFF.